Each of the 10 T cell receptor beta chains below was sequenced from the same sample in a study of cytomegalovirus exposure and HLA in healthy donors. TCRdb's copy holds only in-frame clones and misses some; the assay was immunoSEQ multiplex PCR. The sample lists around 300,000 clones, roughly 90% occurring once. What was sequenced was PBMCs. All receptors come from a young woman in good health and CMV-seronegative.

V gene TRBV28 combines with J gene TRBJ1-5, with TRBD1 as a possible D gene (5 bases). Germline V gives CDR1 MDHEN, CDR2 SYDVKM. The CDR3 runs 13 residues. Trimming pared 6 bases from V and 2 bases from J, leaving 8 bases between. CDR3 loop: CASRDTRNQPQHF. In DNA, the CDR3 is TGTGCCAGCAGGGACACTCGCAATCAGCCCCAGCATTTT. Variable domain in full (rest from reference TRBV28 and TRBJ1-5): DVKVTQSSRYLVKRTGEKVFLECVQDMDHENMFWYRQDPGLGLRLIYFSYDVKMKEKGDIPEGYSVSREKKERFSLILESASTNQTSMYLCASRDTRNQPQHFGDGTRLSIL.

V gene TRBV5-1 combines with J gene TRBJ2-5; a weak D match, TRBD2 (6 bases). CDR3 length equals 16 residues. CDR1 is SGHRS, CDR2 YFSETQ, per germline. Between the trimmed V and J ends, which lost 5 bases and 1 base, there was a span of 18 bases. In DNA form, the CDR3 reads TGCGCCAGCAGAGTTTACTCGGGACTGATCCAAGAGACCCAGTACTTC. It specifies CASRVYSGLIQETQYF. Full variable domain (missing parts from reference TRBV5-1 and TRBJ2-5): KAGVTQTPRYLIKTRGQQVTLSCSPISGHRSVSWYQQTPGQGLQFLFEYFSETQRNKGNFPGRFSGRQFSNSRSEMNVSTLELGDSALYLCASRVYSGLIQETQYFGPGTRLLVL.

This clone was seen only once. The rearrangement links TRBV14 to TRBJ2-2; 11 bases line up with TRBD1. After removal of 7 bases from V and 7 bases from J, the junction contained 11 bases not matched to a gene. This CDR3 is 16 amino acids long. The germline V gene has CDR1 SGHDN and CDR2 FVKESK. The CDR3 nucleotides are TGTGCCAGCAAAAGGACGGGACAGGGGGTTAACGGGGAGCTGTTTTTT. Protein: CASKRTGQGVNGELFF.

This rearrangement joins TRBV18 to TRBJ1-1; D uncertain. Germline V CDR1 and CDR2: KGHSH, LQKENI. Trimming removed 3 bases at V and 0 bases at J, with 5 bases between. The CDR3 extends over 13 amino acids. This CDR3 is CASSPEMNTEAFF. CDR3 coding DNA: TGTGCCAGCTCACCGGAGATGAACACTGAAGCTTTCTTT.

The chain employs TRBV5-4 and TRBJ2-5, with D tentatively TRBD1 (5 bases). The V end was cut by 2 bases, the J end by 5 bases, with 16 bases between. Germline assignment: CDR1 SGHNT and CDR2 YYREEE (reference sequence). The length of the CDR3 is 15 residues. The CDR3 region has the DNA TGTGCCAGCAGCTTATCTCCAGGGTCGAGGGAGACCCAGTACTTC. This encodes CASSLSPGSRETQYF.

This clone has a single count. The genes are TRBV2 and TRBJ2-4; 8 nucleotides line up with TRBD2. The CDR3 spans 17 residues. Germline V gene data show CDR1 as SNHLY and CDR2 as FYNNEI. V was pared by 2 bases and J by 2 bases, with 8 bases of the junction left unmatched. CDR3 loop: CASSERVAGGSKNIQYF. The CDR3 DNA reads TGTGCCAGCAGTGAAAGGGTCGCGGGAGGATCCAAAAACATTCAGTACTTC.

The CDR3 nucleotides are TGCGCCAGCAGTGAGTCGCGGGGGAAGACTGAAGCTTTCTTT. Amino acids: CASSESRGKTEAFF. The chain has TRBV10-2 and TRBJ1-1; the D gene is possibly TRBD1 (5 bases). Germline CDR1 WSHSY, CDR2 SAAADI. The CDR3 spans 14 residues. Between the trimmed V and J ends, which lost 0 bases and 5 bases, there was a span of 10 bases.

This rearrangement joins TRBV5-1 to TRBJ1-2; TRBD1 might be the D (6 bases). This CDR3 has 9 residues. In germline, CDR1 is SGHRS, CDR2 YFSETQ. The V end was cut by 10 bases, the J end by 13 bases, with 14 bases between. The chain's CDR3 is CAVDRPLTF. The CDR3 DNA reads as TGCGCCGTTGACAGGCCCCTCACCTTC.

This clone was detected only a few times. The rearrangement links TRBV6-5 to TRBJ1-6, with D possibly being TRBD1 (6 bases). Germline V CDR1 and CDR2: MNHEY, SVGAGI. The CDR3 is 15 residues long. The V end was cut by 0 bases, the J end by 10 bases, with 13 bases between. CDR3 protein: CASSYSKQGGSPLHF. Here the CDR3 DNA reads TGTGCCAGCAGTTACTCGAAACAGGGCGGGTCACCCCTCCACTTT.

This clone appeared a few times. Written as DNA, the CDR3 is TGTGCCAGCAGCGCAGGGTTTACTGGAAACACCATATATTTT. It translates to CASSAGFTGNTIYF. The genes are TRBV11-2 and TRBJ1-3; TRBD1 is a possible D gene (5 bases). Trimming took off 5 bases at V and 2 bases at J, with 10 bases between the two ends. Germline V gives CDR1 SGHAT, CDR2 FQNNGV. This CDR3 comprises 14 residues.